The 31 T cell receptor beta chains listed next were all sequenced from one sample in a study of blood T cell dynamics during melanoma immunotherapy. The assay was immunoSEQ multiplex PCR, and TCRdb's table has in-frame clones only and misses some. The sample has about 12,000 clones, approximately 88% seen once. Described time point: week 3, after first cycle of checkpoint inhibitor. The material was blood, obtained from a patient treated with checkpoint blockade. These TCRs come from a human donor with melanoma.

V and J are TRBV7-2 and TRBJ1-2; D is uncertain. Trimming left V 5 bases short and J 4 bases short, with 20 bases between. From germline, CDR1 is SGHTA and CDR2 FQGNSA. The CDR3 totals 16 residues. In DNA, the CDR3 is TGTGCCAGCAGCAGGCTAGAAGACGGAAAGACCTATGGCTACACCTTC. Translated: CASSRLEDGKTYGYTF.

The DNA for the CDR3 is TGCAGCGTTTCTAAAGGTCTAGCGGGGGTCGGCAATGAGCAGTTCTTC. Amino acids: CSVSKGLAGVGNEQFF. V usage is TRBV29-1 and J usage is TRBJ2-1, with 10 bases aligning to TRBD2. With V trimmed by 5 bases and J by 6 bases, 13 bases remained unmatched. Germline loops: CDR1 SQVTM, CDR2 ANQGSEA. The CDR3 is made up of 16 amino acids.

The rearrangement uses TRBV6-6 and TRBJ2-5; D unclear. The end of the DNA fits TRBJ2-7 better, so the J call may be wrong. The germline CDR1 and CDR2 sequences are MNHNY and SVGAGI (reference sequence). The CDR3 contains 12 residues. The CDR3 DNA sequence: TGTGCCAGCAGTTATCAGGCCTACGAGCAGTACTTC. It translates to CASSYQAYEQYF.

The V and J genes are TRBV7-6 and TRBJ2-1; D gene uncertain. CDR1 is SGHVS and CDR2 is FNYEAQ in the germline V gene. The CDR3 is 15 residues long. V gave up 4 bases and J gave up 3 bases, with 13 bases separating them. The CDR3 coding sequence is TGTGCCAGCAGCTCCCAGCAGTTAAGCTACAATGAGCAGTTCTTC. Translation: CASSSQQLSYNEQFF.

This clone has only a few counts. J is TRBJ1-2 and V is TRBV5-1, with a possible D match to TRBD1 (6 bases). The CDR3 loop spans 15 amino acids. Per the germline V gene, CDR1 is SGHRS and CDR2 is YFSETQ. Trimming cost V 2 bases and J 8 bases, with 19 bases left between them. The chain's CDR3 is CASSLTTGWTRGYTF. CDR3 in DNA: TGCGCCAGCAGCTTAACAACAGGGTGGACGCGGGGCTACACCTTC.

The rearrangement uses TRBV19 and TRBJ1-5; D unclear. Germline assignment: CDR1 LNHDA and CDR2 SQIVND (reference sequence). The CDR3 consists of 13 residues. V dropped 5 bases and J dropped 0 bases, with 5 bases sitting between them. DNA of the CDR3: TGTGCCAGTAGTGCCTATAGCAATCAGCCCCAGCATTTT. Translation gives CASSAYSNQPQHF.

CDR3 bases: TGTGCCAGCAGCTTAGCAGCTATCTCCTACGAGCAGTACTTC. This codes for CASSLAAISYEQYF. The rearrangement links TRBV7-8 to TRBJ2-5; D uncertain. The DNA end is more similar to TRBJ2-7, so the J call may be wrong. The germline V gene has CDR1 SGHVS and CDR2 FQNEAQ. The CDR3 loop spans 14 amino acids.

This rearrangement joins TRBV29-1 to TRBJ1-1, with D tentatively TRBD1 (6 bases). The CDR3 is 15 residues long. Germline loops: CDR1 SQVTM, CDR2 ANQGSEA. V gave up 4 bases and J gave up 4 bases, with 19 bases separating them. The chain's CDR3 is CSVGIRDTLSTEAFF. The CDR3 DNA reads as TGCAGCGTTGGGATACGGGACACCTTGAGCACTGAAGCTTTCTTT.

J is TRBJ1-1 and V is TRBV18; D possibly corresponds to TRBD1 (5 bases). The ends were cut back, 2 bases at V and 3 bases at J, with 13 bases in the middle. The CDR3 is 15 amino acids. Per the germline V gene, CDR1 is KGHSH and CDR2 is LQKENI. The CDR3 coding sequence is TGTGCCAGCTCACCAATCAAGGGGCAGGACACTGAAGCTTTCTTT. Translation: CASSPIKGQDTEAFF. Based on the CDR3 plus reference TRBV18 and TRBJ1-1, the full variable domain is NAGVMQNPRHLVRRRGQEARLRCSPMKGHSHVYWYRQLPEEGLKFMVYLQKENIIDESGMPKERFSAEFPKEGPSILRIQQVVRGDSAAYFCASSPIKGQDTEAFFGQGTRLTVV.

V is TRBV6-5 and J is TRBJ2-4; 11 nucleotides agree with TRBD2. In germline, CDR1 is MNHEY, CDR2 SVGAGI. After removal of 0 bases from V and 10 bases from J, the junction contained 5 bases not matched to a gene. The CDR3 totals 15 residues. CDR3 DNA sequence: TGTGCCAGCAGTTACTCGGGGACTAGCGGAACAATTCAGTACTTC. Translated, it gives CASSYSGTSGTIQYF.

This sequence joins TRBV5-1 and TRBJ2-6; D gene unclear. The CDR3 spans 15 residues. V lost 3 bases to trimming and J lost 2 bases, with 9 bases between them. The germline V gene has CDR1 SGHRS and CDR2 YFSETQ. The CDR3 is CASSSELPGANVLTF. Here the CDR3 DNA reads TGCGCCAGCAGCTCAGAACTCCCTGGGGCCAACGTCCTGACTTTC.

The J gene is TRBJ1-6, the V gene TRBV27, with TRBD1 matching over 8 bases. The CDR3 totals 16 residues. Germline V CDR1 and CDR2: MNHEY, SMNVEV (reference sequence). V was pared by 2 bases and J by 5 bases, with 5 bases of the junction left unmatched. The CDR3 sequence is CASSLARTGNNSPLHF. DNA of the CDR3: TGTGCCAGCAGTTTAGCCCGGACAGGGAATAATTCACCCCTCCACTTT.

This clone appeared a single time. The V gene is TRBV6-6, the J gene TRBJ2-2, with 9 bases lining up with TRBD2. Germline V CDR1 and CDR2: MNHNY, SVGAGI (reference sequence). The CDR3 runs to 15 residues. The V gene end was trimmed by 6 bases and the J gene end by 1 base; junction bases not matched to a gene: 3. The CDR3 coding sequence is TGTGCCAGCAGGTTACTAGCGGGGAACACCGGGGAGCTGTTTTTT. Its translation is CASRLLAGNTGELFF.

The chain recombines TRBV14 with TRBJ2-4, with 10 positions matching TRBD2. Per the germline V gene, CDR1 is SGHDN and CDR2 is FVKESK. Trimming took 0 bases from V and 8 from J; bases not matched to a gene: 7. There are 16 residues in the CDR3. Here the CDR3 reads CASSQDQAGGWYIQYF. The CDR3, as DNA: TGTGCCAGCAGCCAAGATCAAGCGGGAGGGTGGTACATTCAGTACTTC. Full variable domain (missing parts from reference TRBV14 and TRBJ2-4): EAGVTQFPSHSVIEKGQTVTLRCDPISGHDNLYWYRRVMGKEIKFLLHFVKESKQDESGMPNNRFLAERTGGTYSTLKVQPAELEDSGVYFCASSQDQAGGWYIQYFGAGTRLSVL.

This clone came up once. V and J are TRBV7-2 and TRBJ2-1; TRBD1 might be the D (6 bases). Germline CDR1 and CDR2: SGHTA and FQGNSA. The CDR3 runs to 15 residues. The V gene lost 1 base and the J gene lost 5 bases, with 12 bases spanning the gap. CDR3 sequence reads: CASSLEWGPNNEQFF. CDR3 nucleotides: TGTGCCAGCAGCTTAGAGTGGGGGCCCAACAATGAGCAGTTCTTC. The whole variable domain, filled in from reference TRBV7-2 and TRBJ2-1, reads GAGVSQSPSNKVTEKGKDVELRCDPISGHTALYWYRQSLGQGLEFLIYFQGNSAPDKSGLPSDRFSAERTGGSVSTLTIQRTQQEDSAVYLCASSLEWGPNNEQFFGPGTRLTVL.

This rearrangement joins TRBV16 to TRBJ2-2, with D hard to call. V lost 7 bases, J lost 6 bases, and 15 bases lay in between. This CDR3 has 14 amino acids. In germline, CDR1 is KGHSY, CDR2 FQNENV. CDR3 sequence: CASTPKRQAGELFF. The CDR3 DNA is TGTGCCAGCACCCCTAAACGGCAGGCCGGGGAGCTGTTTTTT.

The chain has TRBV7-9 and TRBJ1-5; D call uncertain. Trimming took off 5 bases at V and 2 bases at J, with 13 bases between the two ends. CDR3 length: 15 amino acids. The germline CDR1 and CDR2 sequences are SEHNR and FQNEAQ (reference sequence). CDR3 region: CASSPPGVGNQPQHF. The DNA of the CDR3 is TGTGCCAGCAGCCCTCCCGGGGTGGGCAATCAGCCCCAGCATTTT.

The J gene is TRBJ1-5, the V gene TRBV7-2; weak D call: TRBD1 (5 bases). V shed 1 base and J shed 4 bases, with 11 bases lying between them. The CDR3 consists of 15 residues. Germline V gene data show CDR1 as SGHTA and CDR2 as FQGNSA. The CDR3 loop is CASSLGSGQNQPQHF. The CDR3 coding sequence is TGTGCCAGCAGCTTAGGATCAGGGCAAAATCAGCCCCAGCATTTT.

The rearrangement links TRBV7-9 to TRBJ1-3; D gene unclear. Germline lookup yields CDR1 SEHNR and CDR2 FQNEAQ (reference sequence). The CDR3 sequence is 19 residues long. Trimming stripped 2 bases from V and 4 bases from J, with 24 bases between. CDR3 bases: TGTGCCAGCAGCTTAAGTGGGTTCCGTGGCCCGCTCGGAGGAAACACCATATATTTT. It is translated as CASSLSGFRGPLGGNTIYF.

The chain uses TRBV9 and TRBJ1-2; 8 bases are shared with TRBD1. The CDR3 loop spans 16 amino acids. Germline V gene sequence: CDR1 SGDLS, CDR2 YYNGEE. J was trimmed by 3 bases and V by 4 bases; bases with no gene match: 11. CDR3 in DNA: TGTGCCAGCAGCTCCCAGGGGGCTTCGGGATACTATGGCTACACCTTC. It encodes CASSSQGASGYYGYTF.

The CDR3 region has the DNA TGTGCCAGCAGTTACTGGAGGCAATACTTC. Its translation is CASSYWRQYF. The V gene is TRBV6-7, the J gene TRBJ2-5, with D possibly matching TRBD2 (5 bases). TRBV6-7 counts as an open reading frame of uncertain function. This CDR3 contains 10 residues. V was clipped by 1 base and J by 14 bases, with 8 bases between them.

The chain has TRBV15 and TRBJ1-5; D is possibly TRBD1 (5 bases). Germline CDR1 LNHNV, CDR2 YYDKDF (reference sequence). Trimming shortened V by 4 bases and J by 9 bases, and 16 bases separated the two germline ends. CDR3 size: 14 residues. The CDR3, as DNA: TGTGCCACCAGCAAAATCGGGACGGTGGCGCCCCAGCATTTT. Translating gives CATSKIGTVAPQHF.

The chain joins TRBV27 to TRBJ2-7; D is undetermined. CDR1 is MNHEY, CDR2 SMNVEV, per germline (reference sequence). This CDR3 has 13 residues. V was pared by 5 bases and J by 1 base, with 9 bases between. The CDR3 coding sequence is TGTGCCAGCAGTCTGCGACCATCCTACGAGCAGTACTTC. It codes for CASSLRPSYEQYF.

The CDR3 bases are TGCGCCAGCAGCCCCAGGGGGGACGGGACGGCAGATACGCAGTATTTT. This gives the protein CASSPRGDGTADTQYF. The chain links TRBV5-1 to TRBJ2-3; a weak D match, TRBD1 (7 bases). The CDR3 consists of 16 residues. With 4 bases removed from V and 4 bases from J, the gap between germline ends came to 19 bases. CDR1 is SGHRS, CDR2 YFSETQ, per germline.

The sample holds a few counts of this clone. The rearrangement uses TRBV5-5 and TRBJ1-3, with 7 bases fitting TRBD1. The CDR3 consists of 17 residues. Germline CDR1 reads SGHKS; CDR2 reads YYEKEE (reference sequence). The V and J ends lost 4 bases and 0 bases, in that order; junction bases with no gene match: 10. The CDR3 loop reads CASSPETGISSGNTIYF. The CDR3, as DNA: TGTGCCAGCAGCCCTGAGACAGGGATCAGCTCTGGAAACACCATATATTTT.

This sequence joins TRBV6-6 and TRBJ1-2; a weak D match, TRBD1 (6 bases). CDR1 is MNHNY, CDR2 SVGAGI, per germline (reference sequence). This CDR3 has 13 amino acids. Trimming took 5 bases from V and 2 from J, leaving 9 bases between them. CDR3 sequence: CASSPQGNYGYTF. CDR3 sequence (DNA): TGTGCCAGCAGTCCACAGGGCAACTATGGCTACACCTTC.

This chain uses TRBV2 with TRBJ1-1; TRBD1 is a possible D gene (5 bases). The germline gives CDR1 SNHLY, CDR2 FYNNEI. This CDR3 spans 15 amino acids. Trimming took 7 bases from V and 1 from J, leaving 16 bases between them. This CDR3 is CASTNRPGGNTEAFF. The DNA for the CDR3 is TGTGCCAGCACCAACCGGCCTGGGGGGAACACTGAAGCTTTCTTT.

This rearrangement joins TRBV18 to TRBJ2-1; 10 bases agree with TRBD2. Germline-derived CDR1 and CDR2 are KGHSH and LQKENI. This CDR3 is built from 16 residues. V was pared by 2 bases and J by 8 bases, with 9 bases of the junction left unmatched. The CDR3 region is CASSPEASGGTDEQFF. DNA for the CDR3: TGTGCCAGCTCACCAGAGGCTAGCGGGGGAACCGATGAGCAGTTCTTC.

This clone appeared a single time. V usage is TRBV6-1 and J usage is TRBJ2-2; D possibly matches TRBD1 or TRBD2 (6 bases each). Germline CDR1 is MNHNS and CDR2 is SASEGT. The CDR3 has 14 amino acids. Trimming left V 4 bases short and J 6 bases short, with 12 bases between. Written as DNA, the CDR3 is TGTGCCAGCAGTGCCAGAAGGGGGGCCGGGGAGCTGTTTTTT. This codes for CASSARRGAGELFF.

This chain links TRBV29-1 with TRBJ1-3; D is possibly TRBD1 (6 bases). CDR1 and CDR2 from the germline V gene are SQVTM and ANQGSEA. The CDR3 totals 16 residues. Trimming pared 0 bases from V and 0 bases from J, leaving 12 bases between. The CDR3 region is CSVEDERGGSGNTIYF. CDR3 in DNA: TGCAGCGTTGAAGATGAAAGGGGGGGCTCTGGAAACACCATATATTTT.

The chain links TRBV5-4 to TRBJ1-3; tentative D call: TRBD1 (5 bases). V lost 4 bases and J 0 bases, leaving 20 bases between the germline ends. The germline V gene has CDR1 SGHNT and CDR2 YYREEE (reference sequence). This CDR3 has 18 amino acids. This CDR3 reads CASSTHRDRFNSGNTIYF. The CDR3 DNA sequence: TGTGCCAGCAGCACCCACCGGGACCGCTTTAACTCTGGAAACACCATATATTTT.